This T cell receptor (beta chain) was obtained from a study of control samples from healthy donors and cancer patients. Measured with immunoSEQ multiplex PCR; TCRdb has only the in-frame clones, and not every one. The sample includes 85,000 to 100,000 clones, around 80% seen only once; the top ten take more than 1.5%. This CDR3 comprises 14 residues. V gave up 3 bases and J gave up 5 bases; unmatched junction bases: 6. Germline-derived CDR1 and CDR2 are LGHDT and YNNKEL (reference sequence). The source material was blood. This TCR derives from a man aged 55 to 69 in good health. This chain connects TRBV3-1 (or the pseudogene TRBV3-2) to TRBJ2-7; 8 nucleotides align to TRBD1. This chain's CDR3 is CASSHQTGGNEQYF. CDR3 DNA: TGTGCCAGCAGCCACCAAACAGGGGGGAACGAGCAGTACTTC.